One sample yielded the 26 T cell receptor beta chains listed below, sequenced in a study of OX40 agonist ivuxolimab in advanced cancers. Library preparation was by the immunoSEQ multiplex PCR assay. Sourced from immuneACCESS, this table was stored by TCRdb with only in-frame sequences that have V and J called. A share of the clones is absent; for the studies checked, an unresolved V gene accounts for under half, and the remainder has no known explanation. Present in this sample are 77,000 or so clones, roughly 93% of which were seen just once. The top ten hold 0.25% to 0.35% of the sample. The sample consisted of CD4+ or CD8+ T cells sorted from blood, taken in a trial of the OX40 agonist ivuxolimab. The receptors were gathered from an adult with an advanced solid tumor such as melanoma, head and neck, liver or kidney cancer.

For the CDR3, the DNA is TGTGCCAGCTCACCACTGGGGAATTTCGGAGCTAATGAAAAACTGTTTTTT. Translation gives CASSPLGNFGANEKLFF. The V gene is TRBV18, the J gene TRBJ1-4; D not resolved. Germline CDR1 is KGHSH and CDR2 is LQKENI. The CDR3 length is 17 residues. Trimming pared 1 base from V and 3 bases from J, leaving 15 bases between.

V gene TRBV28 combines with J gene TRBJ2-6, with a weak D call TRBD2 (5 bases). CDR1 and CDR2 from the germline V gene are MDHEN and SYDVKM. Trimming stripped 7 bases from V and 4 bases from J, with 8 bases between. The CDR3 loop spans 13 amino acids. The CDR3 is CASTPGGANVLTF. CDR3 bases: TGTGCCAGCACTCCGGGAGGGGCCAACGTCCTGACTTTC.

CDR3 protein: CASSLGLAEAGELFF. Written as DNA, the CDR3 is TGCGCCAGCAGCTTGGGACTAGCTGAAGCCGGGGAGCTGTTTTTT. The J gene is TRBJ2-2, the V gene TRBV5-1; 7 bases map to TRBD2. V shed 0 bases, J shed 6 bases, and the junction held 5 bases outside the gene matches. Germline assignment: CDR1 SGHRS and CDR2 YFSETQ. The CDR3 runs 15 residues.

This chain uses TRBV7-2 with TRBJ2-3; D gene unclear. Germline CDR1 reads SGHTA; CDR2 reads FQGNSA. CDR3 size: 14 residues. Trimming removed 5 bases at V and 0 bases at J, with 9 bases between. The CDR3 protein is CASSPLHSTDTQYF. CDR3 nucleotide sequence: TGTGCCAGCAGCCCACTTCATAGCACAGATACGCAGTATTTT.

This rearrangement joins TRBV19 to TRBJ2-3; unclear D gene. Trimming left V 2 bases short and J 7 bases short, with 16 bases between. Germline assignment: CDR1 LNHDA and CDR2 SQIVND (reference sequence). This CDR3 is 15 amino acids long. CDR3 loop: CASSISPGTPYTQYF. CDR3 nucleotides: TGTGCCAGTAGTATATCCCCCGGAACCCCATATACGCAGTATTTT.

The genes are TRBV9 and TRBJ2-7; the D gene is possibly TRBD1 (6 bases). Germline V gives CDR1 SGDLS, CDR2 YYNGEE. V was pared by 0 bases and J by 3 bases, with 13 bases between. CDR3 length: 15 amino acids. The CDR3 is CASSVEAGASYEQYF. The CDR3 DNA reads as TGTGCCAGCAGCGTAGAGGCAGGGGCCAGCTACGAGCAGTACTTC.

This clone was seen a few times. CDR3 region: CASSSGQGGQPQHF. Here the CDR3 DNA reads TGTGCCAGCAGCTCTGGACAGGGTGGCCAGCCCCAGCATTTT. This chain joins TRBV28 and TRBJ1-5; 8 bases match TRBD1. This CDR3 has 14 amino acids. V dropped 6 bases and J dropped 7; count of bases not matched to a gene: 8. Germline V gene data show CDR1 as MDHEN and CDR2 as SYDVKM. Supplemented by reference TRBV28 and TRBJ1-5, the full variable domain reads DVKVTQSSRYLVKRTGEKVFLECVQDMDHENMFWYRQDPGLGLRLIYFSYDVKMKEKGDIPEGYSVSREKKERFSLILESASTNQTSMYLCASSSGQGGQPQHFGDGTRLSIL.

The gene calls are TRBV25-1 and TRBJ2-2; tentatively, D is TRBD1 (6 bases). V lost 10 bases and J 2 bases, leaving 14 bases between the germline ends. The CDR3 has 14 residues. Germline V gene data show CDR1 as MGHDK and CDR2 as SYGVNS. The CDR3, as DNA: TGTGCCACCCAGGGGTCCGTTAACACCGGGGAGCTGTTTTTT. As protein: CATQGSVNTGELFF.

The chain is built from TRBV5-4 and TRBJ2-7; 10 bases fit TRBD1. V shed 4 bases and J 2 bases; nucleotides not matched to a gene: 3. The CDR3 runs to 14 residues. Germline loops: CDR1 SGHNT, CDR2 YYREEE (reference sequence). CDR3 region: CASSHGQGAYEQYF. In DNA form, the CDR3 reads TGTGCCAGCAGCCATGGACAGGGGGCCTACGAGCAGTACTTC.

This clone was recorded once. This chain joins TRBV9 and TRBJ1-5; perhaps TRBD1 as D (5 bases). CDR3 length: 13 residues. The germline CDR1 and CDR2 sequences are SGDLS and YYNGEE. V shed 3 bases and J shed 7 bases, with 11 bases lying between them. The CDR3 nucleotides read TGTGCCAGCAGCGAGCAGGGAGGCCAGCCCCAGCATTTT. Encoded protein: CASSEQGGQPQHF.

This clone was observed a few times. This chain uses TRBV19 with TRBJ1-1, with D perhaps TRBD1 (5 bases). This CDR3 has 13 amino acids. V lost 6 bases and J lost 0, with 8 bases in between. The germline CDR1 and CDR2 sequences are LNHDA and SQIVND (reference sequence). In DNA form, the CDR3 reads TGTGCCAGTAGGACAGACATGAACACTGAAGCTTTCTTT. Translating it yields CASRTDMNTEAFF.

The chain recombines TRBV18 with TRBJ2-3, with 13 bases lining up with TRBD2. V was pared by 4 bases and J by 3 bases, with 4 bases of the junction left unmatched. The CDR3 consists of 16 residues. Germline V gene lookup returns CDR1 KGHSH and CDR2 LQKENI. This chain's CDR3 is CASSLGLAGETDTQYF. In nucleotides, the CDR3 is TGTGCCAGCTCACTAGGACTAGCGGGAGAAACAGATACGCAGTATTTT.

The chain joins TRBV5-1 to TRBJ1-2; 7 bases fit TRBD1. There are 12 residues in the CDR3. The J segment lost 7 bases and the V segment lost 4 bases, leaving 4 bases of the junction unmatched. Germline loops: CDR1 SGHRS, CDR2 YFSETQ. CDR3 sequence: CASSVQGSGYTF. CDR3 DNA sequence: TGCGCCAGCAGCGTACAGGGGTCTGGCTACACCTTC.

The gene calls are TRBV5-1 and TRBJ2-2; TRBD1 matches at 9 bases. After removal of 9 bases from V and 0 bases from J, the junction contained 3 bases not matched to a gene. CDR3 size: 14 residues. Germline V gene sequence: CDR1 SGHRS, CDR2 YFSETQ. The CDR3 reads CATGQGSNTGELFF. The DNA for the CDR3 is TGCGCCACCGGACAGGGGTCGAACACCGGGGAGCTGTTTTTT.

The rearrangement uses TRBV30 and TRBJ1-3; D is uncertain. The germline CDR1 and CDR2 sequences are GTSNPN and SVGIG (reference sequence). The V end was cut by 1 base, the J end by 4 bases, with 8 bases between. The CDR3 is 13 amino acids. CDR3 DNA: TGTGCCTGGAGTGGAGGGCTAGGAAACACCATATATTTT. Protein product: CAWSGGLGNTIYF.

V usage is TRBV5-4 and J usage is TRBJ2-5; no clear D. The CDR3 totals 13 residues. Germline assignment: CDR1 SGHNT and CDR2 YYREEE (reference sequence). Trimming pared 1 base from V and 5 bases from J, leaving 9 bases between. The CDR3 bases are TGTGCCAGCAGCTTGTACGCGTCGGAGACCCAGTACTTC. It translates to CASSLYASETQYF.

DNA of the CDR3: TGCGCCAGCAGCTTGGAGCCGGTTGGGGCCAACGTCCTGACTTTC. This sequence encodes CASSLEPVGANVLTF. The chain is built from TRBV5-1 and TRBJ2-6; D remains ambiguous. V was shortened by 0 bases and J by 3 bases, with 7 bases between the two germline ends. The germline V gene has CDR1 SGHRS and CDR2 YFSETQ. This CDR3 has 15 amino acids.

V usage is TRBV4-2 and J usage is TRBJ2-1; no reliable D call. The length of the CDR3 is 16 residues. CDR1 LGHNA and CDR2 YNFKEQ come from the germline V gene. V lost 0 bases, J lost 11 bases, and 20 bases lay in between. This CDR3 reads CASSQDLVPQLAKQFF. In DNA form, the CDR3 reads TGTGCCAGCAGCCAAGATCTAGTCCCCCAGCTGGCTAAGCAGTTCTTC.

J is TRBJ2-1 and V is TRBV5-1; 7 bases agree with TRBD2. This CDR3 is built from 16 residues. The V and J ends lost 0 bases and 4 bases, in that order; junction bases with no gene match: 7. Per germline, CDR1 SGHRS and CDR2 YFSETQ. CDR3 sequence (DNA): TGCGCCAGCAGCTTGGCCGGGGGGTCTCTATACAATGAGCAGTTCTTC. Its translation is CASSLAGGSLYNEQFF.

The chain is built from TRBV5-1 and TRBJ2-5; D is possibly TRBD1 (6 bases). Germline V gene data show CDR1 as SGHRS and CDR2 as YFSETQ. The CDR3 extends over 14 amino acids. The V and J ends lost 7 bases and 2 bases respectively, with 15 bases between them. DNA for the CDR3: TGCGCCAGCGCGTTGAAAGGGGGTCAAGAGACCCAGTACTTC. Translating gives CASALKGGQETQYF.

Comments on this clone: The junction departs from germline at one end; a sequencing error may be responsible. This rearrangement joins TRBV6-1 to TRBJ2-1; tentatively, D is TRBD1 or TRBD2 (5 bases each). There are 13 residues in the CDR3. Germline loops: CDR1 MNHNS, CDR2 SASEGT. The DNA for the CDR3 is TGTGCCAGCAGTGGGGGACCCGACAAAGAGCAGTTCTTC. Translating gives CASSGGPDKEQFF.

In DNA, the CDR3 is TGCGCCAGCAGCCAAGTGGTGGAAGAGACCCAGTACTTC. Amino acids: CASSQVVEETQYF. The chain uses TRBV4-3 and TRBJ2-5; no definite D call. Germline CDR1 LGHNA, CDR2 YSLEER. This CDR3 contains 13 residues. V lost 1 base, J lost 3 bases, and 6 bases lay in between.

The chain uses TRBV27 and TRBJ1-1; TRBD1 matches at 8 bases. CDR1 is MNHEY and CDR2 is SMNVEV in the germline V gene (reference sequence). The CDR3 extends over 14 amino acids. Unmatched junction bases numbered 4, after V lost 4 bases and J lost 3 bases. The chain's CDR3 is CASSSQGADTEAFF. CDR3 DNA: TGTGCCAGCAGTTCCCAGGGGGCTGACACTGAAGCTTTCTTT.

The chain links TRBV19 to TRBJ2-1; 9 bases are a match to TRBD1. CDR1 LNHDA and CDR2 SQIVND come from the germline V gene (reference sequence). This CDR3 is built from 13 residues. V lost 10 bases to trimming and J lost 2 bases; unmatched junction nucleotides: 3. CDR3 DNA sequence: TGTGCCACAAGACAGGGGGCCTACAATGAGCAGTTCTTC. Translation gives CATRQGAYNEQFF.

This chain joins TRBV7-9 and TRBJ1-4; no clear D. The ends were cut back, 1 base at V and 4 bases at J, with 7 bases in the middle. CDR1 SEHNR and CDR2 FQNEAQ come from the germline V gene (reference sequence). The CDR3 totals 14 residues. The DNA for the CDR3 is TGTGCCAGCAGCTTAGGGCACGTTAATGAAAAACTGTTTTTT. Translating it yields CASSLGHVNEKLFF.

The V call is TRBV11-3, the J call TRBJ2-4; 12 bases are a match to TRBD1. Germline V gene data show CDR1 as SGHNT and CDR2 as YENEEA. With 5 bases clipped from V and 7 bases from J, the junction kept 9 bases outside the gene matches. The CDR3 covers 16 residues. CDR3 sequence: CASSPGTGGGGNIQYF. For the CDR3, the DNA is TGTGCCAGCAGCCCTGGGACAGGGGGCGGGGGGAACATTCAGTACTTC.